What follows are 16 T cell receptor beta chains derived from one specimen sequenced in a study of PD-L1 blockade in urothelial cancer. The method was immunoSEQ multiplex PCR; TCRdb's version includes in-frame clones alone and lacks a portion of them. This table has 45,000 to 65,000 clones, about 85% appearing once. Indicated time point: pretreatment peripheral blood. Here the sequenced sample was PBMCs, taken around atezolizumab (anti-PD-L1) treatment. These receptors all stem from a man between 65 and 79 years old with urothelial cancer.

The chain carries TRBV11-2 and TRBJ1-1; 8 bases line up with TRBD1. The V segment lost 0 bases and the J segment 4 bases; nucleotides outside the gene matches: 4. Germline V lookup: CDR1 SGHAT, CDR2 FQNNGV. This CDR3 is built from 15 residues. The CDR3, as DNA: TGTGCCAGCAGCTTAGATCTGGACAGGGCCACTGAAGCTTTCTTT. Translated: CASSLDLDRATEAFF.

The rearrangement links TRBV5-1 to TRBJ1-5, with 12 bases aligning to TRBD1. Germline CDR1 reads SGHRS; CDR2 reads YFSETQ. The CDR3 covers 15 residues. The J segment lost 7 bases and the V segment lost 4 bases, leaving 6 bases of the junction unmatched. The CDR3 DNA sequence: TGCGCCAGCAGCCCGGGACAGGGGGCCGGACAGCCCCAGCATTTT. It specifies CASSPGQGAGQPQHF.

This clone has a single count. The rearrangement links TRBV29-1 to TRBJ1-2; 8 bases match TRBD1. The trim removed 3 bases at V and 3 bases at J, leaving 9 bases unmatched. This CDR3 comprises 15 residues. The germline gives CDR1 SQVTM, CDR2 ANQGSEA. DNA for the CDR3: TGCAGCGTTGACGCCCGCGGACAGGGCGACTATGGCTACACCTTC. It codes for CSVDARGQGDYGYTF.

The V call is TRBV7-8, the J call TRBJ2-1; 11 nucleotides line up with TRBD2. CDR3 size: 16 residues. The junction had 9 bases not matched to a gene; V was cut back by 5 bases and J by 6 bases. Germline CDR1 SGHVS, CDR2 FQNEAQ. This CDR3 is CASSPRLAGRGNEQFF. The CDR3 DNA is TGTGCCAGCAGCCCCAGACTAGCGGGGAGGGGCAATGAGCAGTTCTTC.

The CDR3 sequence is CASSPVVDVETQYF. Written as DNA, the CDR3 is TGTGCCAGCTCACCAGTAGTAGATGTGGAGACCCAGTACTTC. This chain links TRBV18 with TRBJ2-5, with D uncertain. Germline CDR1 and CDR2: KGHSH and LQKENI. V lost 2 bases, J lost 5 bases, and 12 bases lay in between. This CDR3 is 14 amino acids long.

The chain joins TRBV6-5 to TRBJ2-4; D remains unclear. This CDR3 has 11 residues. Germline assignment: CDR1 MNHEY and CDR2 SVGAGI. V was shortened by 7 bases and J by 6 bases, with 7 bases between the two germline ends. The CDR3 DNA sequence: TGTGCCAGCACCCTCGGAAACATTCAGTACTTC. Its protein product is CASTLGNIQYF.

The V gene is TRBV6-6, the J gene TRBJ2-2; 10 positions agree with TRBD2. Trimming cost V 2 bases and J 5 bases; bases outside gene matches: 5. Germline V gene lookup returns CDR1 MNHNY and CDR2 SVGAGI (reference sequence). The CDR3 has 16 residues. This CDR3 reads CASSYALAGATGELFF. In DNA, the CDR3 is TGTGCCAGCAGTTACGCTCTAGCGGGAGCGACCGGGGAGCTGTTTTTT.

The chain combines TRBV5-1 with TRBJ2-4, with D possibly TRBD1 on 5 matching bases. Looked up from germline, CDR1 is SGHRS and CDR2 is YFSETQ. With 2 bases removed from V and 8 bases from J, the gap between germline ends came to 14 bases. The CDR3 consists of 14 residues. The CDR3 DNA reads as TGCGCCAGCAGCTTTGACAGCAACGTGGACATTCAGTACTTC. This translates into CASSFDSNVDIQYF.

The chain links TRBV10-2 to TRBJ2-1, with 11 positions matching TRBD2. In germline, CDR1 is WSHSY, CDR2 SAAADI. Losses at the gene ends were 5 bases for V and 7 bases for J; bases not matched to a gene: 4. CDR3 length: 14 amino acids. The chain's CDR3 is CASSLSGRGNEQFF. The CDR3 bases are TGCGCCAGCAGTCTTAGCGGGAGGGGGAATGAGCAGTTCTTC.

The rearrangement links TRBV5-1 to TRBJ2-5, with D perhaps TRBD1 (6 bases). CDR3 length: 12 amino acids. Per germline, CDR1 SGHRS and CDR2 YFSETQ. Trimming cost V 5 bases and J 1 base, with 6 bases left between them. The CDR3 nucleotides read TGCGCCAGCAGACAGGGCCAAGAGACCCAGTACTTC. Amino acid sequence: CASRQGQETQYF.

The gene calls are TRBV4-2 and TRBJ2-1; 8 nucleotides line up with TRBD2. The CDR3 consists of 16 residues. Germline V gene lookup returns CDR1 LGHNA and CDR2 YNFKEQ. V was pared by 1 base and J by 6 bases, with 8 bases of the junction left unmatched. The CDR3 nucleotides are TGTGCCAGCAGCCAAGGTCCAGCGGGAGTAGGCAATGAGCAGTTCTTC. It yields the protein CASSQGPAGVGNEQFF.

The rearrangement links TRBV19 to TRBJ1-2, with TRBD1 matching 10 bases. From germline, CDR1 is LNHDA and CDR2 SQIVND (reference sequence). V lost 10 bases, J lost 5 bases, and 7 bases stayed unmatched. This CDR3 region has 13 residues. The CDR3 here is CATLGQGSYGYTF. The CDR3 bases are TGTGCCACCTTGGGACAGGGGTCATATGGCTACACCTTC.

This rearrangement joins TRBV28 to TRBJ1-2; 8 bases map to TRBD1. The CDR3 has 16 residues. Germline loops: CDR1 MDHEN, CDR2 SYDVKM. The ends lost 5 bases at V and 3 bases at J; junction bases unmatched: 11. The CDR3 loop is CASSPWTGYGDYGYTF. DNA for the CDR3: TGTGCCAGCAGTCCGTGGACAGGGTACGGGGACTATGGCTACACCTTC.

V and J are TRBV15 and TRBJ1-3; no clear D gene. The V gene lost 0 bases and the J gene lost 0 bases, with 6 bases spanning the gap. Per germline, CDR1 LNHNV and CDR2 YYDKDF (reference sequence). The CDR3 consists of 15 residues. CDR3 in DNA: TGTGCCACCAGCAGAGACCGAGGCTCTGGAAACACCATATATTTT. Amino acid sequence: CATSRDRGSGNTIYF.

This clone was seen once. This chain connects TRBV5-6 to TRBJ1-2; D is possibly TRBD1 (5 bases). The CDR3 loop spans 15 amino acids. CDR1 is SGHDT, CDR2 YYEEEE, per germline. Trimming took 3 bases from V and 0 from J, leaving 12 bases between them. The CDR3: CASSSGDATNYGYTF. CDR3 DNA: TGTGCCAGCAGCTCGGGGGACGCCACTAACTATGGCTACACCTTC. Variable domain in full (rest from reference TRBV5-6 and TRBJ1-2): DAGVTQSPTHLIKTRGQQVTLRCSPKSGHDTVSWYQQALGQGPQFIFQYYEEEERQRGNFPDRFSGHQFPNYSSELNVNALLLGDSALYLCASSSGDATNYGYTFGSGTRLTVV.

The CDR3 DNA reads as TGTGCCAGCAGCGTAGCGATCCCGGACAGTCCGGAGGAAGGGAGCAATGAGCAGTTCTTC. It yields the protein CASSVAIPDSPEEGSNEQFF. The genes are TRBV9 and TRBJ2-1, with D perhaps TRBD1 (6 bases). V was shortened by 0 bases and J by 6 bases, with 28 bases between the two germline ends. The CDR3 length is 20 residues. Germline V CDR1 and CDR2: SGDLS, YYNGEE.